This T cell receptor beta chain comes out of a study of follicular helper T cells after annual influenza vaccination. About the study: Some donors were sampled over the 2013-2014, 2014-2015 and 2015-2016 vaccinations.

Time point given: 2013-2014 season, 7 days after vaccination. TCRdb's copy holds only in-frame clones and misses some; the assay was immunoSEQ multiplex PCR. Counted here are about 9,900 clones, 84% occurring once; the ten biggest clones make up 0.45% to 0.65%. V lost 8 bases, J lost 0 bases, and 13 bases lay in between. This CDR3 has 14 amino acids. The germline V gene has CDR1 MNHEY and CDR2 SVGAGI. This rearrangement joins TRBV6-5 to TRBJ1-1; weak D call: TRBD1 (6 bases). The source is an adult who received the influenza vaccine. The sequenced sample was CXCR5- memory CD4+ T cells sorted from blood, obtained 7 days after influenza vaccination. CDR3 DNA: TGTGCCAGCGTGCCGGGGGCCCTGAACACTGAAGCTTTCTTT. It specifies CASVPGALNTEAFF.